The next 32 T cell receptor beta chains were all read from a single sample in a study of blood T cell repertoires in COVID-19. Assay: immunoSEQ multiplex PCR; the TCRdb copy retains only in-frame clones and omits some. The data contain approximately 240,000 clones, around four fifths of them singletons. Sequenced material: peripheral blood. Source of these receptors: a woman older than 75 with active or convalescent COVID-19.

The CDR3 is CASSATSGTYNEQFF. The CDR3 DNA is TGTGCCAGCAGCGCGACTAGCGGGACCTACAATGAGCAGTTCTTC. V usage is TRBV9 and J usage is TRBJ2-1, with 11 bases identical to TRBD2. CDR3 length: 15 residues. Losses at the gene ends were 3 bases for V and 2 bases for J; bases not matched to a gene: 1. From germline, CDR1 is SGDLS and CDR2 YYNGEE.

V and J are TRBV24-1 and TRBJ1-4; the D is unclear. The V and J ends lost 3 bases and 3 bases respectively, with 10 bases between them. This CDR3 is 15 amino acids long. The germline CDR1 and CDR2 sequences are KGHDR and SFDVKD. The CDR3 DNA sequence: TGTGCCACCAGTGATCGCGGTAGTGCTAATGAAAAACTGTTTTTT. This encodes CATSDRGSANEKLFF.

This clone has just a few counts. The CDR3: CASSSKDREAIYGYTF. The CDR3 nucleotides read TGTGCCAGTAGTTCCAAGGACAGGGAAGCTATCTATGGCTACACCTTC. V and J are TRBV19 and TRBJ1-2; TRBD1 matches at 8 bases. V lost 5 bases and J lost 4; bases outside the gene matches: 12. This CDR3 has 16 residues. Germline V CDR1 and CDR2: LNHDA, SQIVND (reference sequence).

This clone was counted only a few times. The V call is TRBV18, the J call TRBJ2-3; D gene unclear. V was pared by 3 bases and J by 6 bases, with 7 bases between. Germline lookup yields CDR1 KGHSH and CDR2 LQKENI. The CDR3 is 12 amino acids. CDR3 sequence: CASSPLGDTQYF. CDR3 coding DNA: TGTGCCAGCTCACCCCTCGGTGATACGCAGTATTTT.

This chain joins TRBV29-1 and TRBJ2-7; TRBD1 might be the D (5 bases). V was shortened by 4 bases and J by 6 bases, with 13 bases between the two germline ends. CDR1 is SQVTM and CDR2 is ANQGSEA in the germline V gene. The CDR3 is made up of 12 amino acids. CDR3 coding DNA: TGCAGCGTTGGAGTGGGGCAGGGCGAGCAGTACTTC. It is translated as CSVGVGQGEQYF.

V gene TRBV2 combines with J gene TRBJ1-2, with D unresolved. The CDR3 covers 13 residues. The V gene's germline CDR1 is SNHLY and CDR2 FYNNEI. The V end lost 6 bases, the J end lost 5 bases, and 13 bases lay between the germline ends. CDR3 coding DNA: TGTGCCAGCAGCCAAGGAGTGATATATGGCTACACCTTC. This translates into CASSQGVIYGYTF.

This clone was recorded a few times. The rearrangement joins TRBV7-3 to TRBJ2-1; D is ambiguous. The CDR3 extends over 12 amino acids. Per the germline V gene, CDR1 is SGHTA and CDR2 is FQGTGA. V lost 1 base to trimming and J lost 9 bases, with 7 bases between them. The CDR3 spells CASSLRGTEQFF. The DNA of the CDR3 is TGTGCCAGCAGCTTAAGAGGAACTGAGCAGTTCTTC.

The chain uses TRBV2 and TRBJ2-5; 16 nucleotides match TRBD2. The J segment lost 4 bases and the V segment lost 8 bases, leaving 7 bases of the junction unmatched. Germline V gene data show CDR1 as SNHLY and CDR2 as FYNNEI. The CDR3 has 16 amino acids. The CDR3 DNA is TGTGCCAGCGACGGGACTAGCGGGGGGGCCAGAGAGACCCAGTACTTC. This encodes CASDGTSGGARETQYF.

This chain connects TRBV5-4 to TRBJ1-1; D possibly corresponds to TRBD1 (5 bases). CDR3 length: 13 residues. From germline, CDR1 is SGHNT and CDR2 YYREEE (reference sequence). Trimming took 2 bases from V and 4 from J, leaving 9 bases between them. This CDR3 is CASSFGQGTEAFF. CDR3 in DNA: TGTGCCAGCAGCTTTGGGCAGGGCACTGAAGCTTTCTTT.

J is TRBJ2-7 and V is TRBV7-2; tentative D call: TRBD1 (6 bases). This CDR3 contains 16 residues. V was cut by 4 bases and J by 0 bases, with 16 bases left in between. CDR1 is SGHTA, CDR2 FQGNSA, per germline. CDR3 coding DNA: TGTGCCAGCAGCTCCCGCCGAGGGGGAAACTCCTACGAGCAGTACTTC. This gives the protein CASSSRRGGNSYEQYF.

The genes are TRBV11-3 and TRBJ1-1, with D unclear. CDR1 SGHNT and CDR2 YENEEA come from the germline V gene. V was clipped by 4 bases and J by 1 base, with 13 bases between them. The CDR3 totals 15 residues. The CDR3 protein is CASSSPSQWNTEAFF. The CDR3 nucleotides read TGTGCCAGCAGCTCTCCTAGTCAGTGGAACACTGAAGCTTTCTTT.

This clone was seen a handful of times. The rearrangement uses TRBV18 and TRBJ1-2, with D possibly TRBD1 on 6 matching bases. CDR1 KGHSH and CDR2 LQKENI come from the germline V gene. V dropped 4 bases and J dropped 7 bases, with 13 bases sitting between them. The CDR3 extends over 13 amino acids. CDR3 residues: CASSLDRTFGYTF. CDR3 sequence (DNA): TGTGCCAGCTCACTCGACAGGACATTTGGCTACACCTTC.

The chain joins TRBV4-3 to TRBJ2-1; 7 bases are shared with TRBD1. This CDR3 region has 14 residues. V shed 2 bases and J 7 bases; nucleotides not matched to a gene: 5. Germline CDR1 and CDR2: LGHNA and YSLEER. The CDR3 spells CASSQHRGRNEQFF. As DNA, the CDR3 is TGCGCCAGCAGCCAACACAGGGGCAGGAATGAGCAGTTCTTC.

This rearrangement joins TRBV19 to TRBJ1-1; 7 bases match TRBD1. CDR3 length: 15 amino acids. Trimming took 5 bases from V and 3 from J; bases not matched to a gene: 9. In germline, CDR1 is LNHDA, CDR2 SQIVND (reference sequence). This CDR3 reads CASSSRRGPYTEAFF. The CDR3 nucleotides are TGTGCCAGTAGTTCAAGAAGGGGGCCATACACTGAAGCTTTCTTT.

The DNA for the CDR3 is TGTGCCAGCAGCTCCAGACAGGGGGCTTACCCTAACACTGAAGCTTTCTTT. Its protein product is CASSSRQGAYPNTEAFF. J is TRBJ1-1 and V is TRBV7-2, with TRBD1 matching over 10 bases. Germline V gene data show CDR1 as SGHTA and CDR2 as FQGNSA. Trimming cost V 4 bases and J 2 bases; bases outside gene matches: 10. The CDR3 totals 17 residues.

The V gene is TRBV3-1 (or the pseudogene TRBV3-2), the J gene TRBJ1-1; 7 bases are a match to TRBD1. The CDR3 length is 14 residues. With V trimmed by 7 bases and J by 1 base, 6 bases remained unmatched. The germline V gene encodes CDR1 LGHDT and CDR2 YNNKEL (reference sequence). In nucleotides, the CDR3 is TGTGCCAGCACCCTCGACAGGGCGAACACTGAAGCTTTCTTT. Amino acid sequence: CASTLDRANTEAFF.

The V gene is TRBV2, the J gene TRBJ1-2, with TRBD1 matching over 10 bases. Germline CDR1 and CDR2: SNHLY and FYNNEI. The CDR3 spans 12 residues. The ends lost 11 bases at V and 7 bases at J; junction bases unmatched: 7. The CDR3 protein is CAGRDRGGGYTF. The CDR3 DNA follows: TGTGCCGGCCGGGACAGGGGAGGTGGCTACACCTTC.

The CDR3 DNA reads as TGTGCCAGCAGCTTACAAACTAGCGGGGGGTCCTACGAGCAGTACTTC. Translation: CASSLQTSGGSYEQYF. This chain connects TRBV7-6 to TRBJ2-7, with 12 bases fitting TRBD2. CDR1 SGHVS and CDR2 FNYEAQ come from the germline V gene. This CDR3 has 16 residues. The V gene end was trimmed by 2 bases and the J gene end by 1 base; junction bases not matched to a gene: 3.

The chain links TRBV6-1 to TRBJ1-2; TRBD1 agrees at 7 bases. The CDR3 is made up of 13 amino acids. The ends lost 2 bases at V and 7 bases at J; junction bases unmatched: 4. CDR1 is MNHNS, CDR2 SASEGT, per germline. CDR3 DNA: TGTGCCAGCAGTGAACGGACAGGCTTTGGCTACACCTTC. It yields the protein CASSERTGFGYTF.

This clone has more than one count but fewer than ten. This chain uses TRBV28 with TRBJ2-2; 9 nucleotides align to TRBD2. Germline trimming cut 7 bases from V and 1 base from J; bases unmatched to any gene: 1. There are 14 residues in the CDR3. In germline, CDR1 is MDHEN, CDR2 SYDVKM. CDR3 nucleotides: TGTGCCAGCATTAGCGGGGGGAACACCGGGGAGCTGTTTTTT. It codes for CASISGGNTGELFF.

This clone was observed once. The V gene is TRBV19, the J gene TRBJ2-6, with 10 positions matching TRBD1. The CDR3 loop spans 17 amino acids. With 3 bases clipped from V and 2 bases from J, the junction kept 4 bases outside the gene matches. Germline V gives CDR1 LNHDA, CDR2 SQIVND (reference sequence). This CDR3 reads CASSILGQGAGANVLTF. The CDR3 bases are TGTGCCAGTAGTATCCTAGGACAGGGGGCTGGGGCCAACGTCCTGACTTTC. The entire variable domain, with the rest obtained from reference TRBV19 and TRBJ2-6, is as follows: DGGITQSPKYLFRKEGQNVTLSCEQNLNHDAMYWYRQDPGQGLRLIYYSQIVNDFQKGDIAEGYSVSREKKESFPLTVTSAQKNPTAFYLCASSILGQGAGANVLTFGAGSRLTVL.

V and J are TRBV18 and TRBJ2-2; TRBD1 might be the D (6 bases). The CDR3 has 15 residues. V gave up 3 bases and J gave up 3 bases, with 11 bases separating them. Germline loops: CDR1 KGHSH, CDR2 LQKENI. CDR3 nucleotide sequence: TGTGCCAGCTCACCCACCCAGGGGTACACCGGGGAGCTGTTTTTT. Translating it yields CASSPTQGYTGELFF.

This chain joins TRBV28 and TRBJ2-5; no definite D call. The V gene's germline CDR1 is MDHEN and CDR2 SYDVKM. The germline V and J ends were trimmed by 6 bases and 1 base, with 15 bases remaining between them. The CDR3 spans 15 residues. The CDR3 region has the DNA TGTGCCAGCAGCTCACCCACCCGGGTCCAAGAGACCCAGTACTTC. Translated, it gives CASSSPTRVQETQYF. Supplemented by reference TRBV28 and TRBJ2-5, the full variable domain reads DVKVTQSSRYLVKRTGEKVFLECVQDMDHENMFWYRQDPGLGLRLIYFSYDVKMKEKGDIPEGYSVSREKKERFSLILESASTNQTSMYLCASSSPTRVQETQYFGPGTRLLVL.

The gene calls are TRBV4-3 and TRBJ2-3; possible D gene TRBD2, 6 bases. The length of the CDR3 is 15 residues. From germline, CDR1 is LGHNA and CDR2 YSLEER. The ends were cut back, 4 bases at V and 1 base at J, with 12 bases in the middle. The DNA for the CDR3 is TGCGCCAGCAGCCTCATAGCGGTTGGCACAGATACGCAGTATTTT. It yields the protein CASSLIAVGTDTQYF.

The J gene is TRBJ2-5, the V gene TRBV21-1; TRBD1 reflects the table's D call only, with no check against the DNA. TRBV21-1 represents a pseudogene. This CDR3 is 16 amino acids long. CDR3 protein: CASSKGQGLVGETQYF. CDR3 in DNA: TGTGCCAGCAGCAAAGGACAGGGTCTTGTCGGGGAGACCCAGTACTTC.

This clone was observed a single time. V usage is TRBV11-2 and J usage is TRBJ2-1, with 13 bases fitting TRBD2. V dropped 4 bases and J dropped 7; count of bases not matched to a gene: 4. The length of the CDR3 is 15 residues. The germline V gene encodes CDR1 SGHAT and CDR2 FQNNGV. CDR3 in DNA: TGTGCCAGCAGCTCCCGGACTAGCGGGAGAAATGAGCAGTTCTTC. Protein product: CASSSRTSGRNEQFF.

The rearrangement uses TRBV10-3 and TRBJ2-3, with D possibly being TRBD2 (6 bases). The CDR3 has 12 amino acids. Trimming cost V 6 bases and J 6 bases, with 10 bases left between them. The germline V gene encodes CDR1 ENHRY and CDR2 SYGVKD. CDR3 sequence: CAISDAGDTQYF. The DNA of the CDR3 is TGTGCCATCAGCGATGCGGGGGATACGCAGTATTTT.

The chain uses TRBV7-9 and TRBJ2-7; D is unresolved. Trimming stripped 2 bases from V and 7 bases from J, with 6 bases between. CDR3 size: 11 residues. The germline gives CDR1 SEHNR, CDR2 FQNEAQ (reference sequence). The CDR3 spells CASSLLQEQYF. In nucleotides, the CDR3 is TGTGCCAGCAGCTTATTACAGGAGCAGTACTTC.

A note on this clone: This sample also contains other DNA sequences that code for the same CDR3. This chain connects TRBV5-1 to TRBJ2-1; 12 bases agree with TRBD2. The CDR3 runs to 15 residues. In germline, CDR1 is SGHRS, CDR2 YFSETQ. V was pared by 2 bases and J by 7 bases, with 4 bases of the junction left unmatched. CDR3 in DNA: TGCGCCAGCAGCTTAGGGACTAGCGGGTCAAATGAGCAGTTCTTC. Translating it yields CASSLGTSGSNEQFF. Complete variable domain (other parts from reference TRBV5-1 and TRBJ2-1): KAGVTQTPRYLIKTRGQQVTLSCSPISGHRSVSWYQQTPGQGLQFLFEYFSETQRNKGNFPGRFSGRQFSNSRSEMNVSTLELGDSALYLCASSLGTSGSNEQFFGPGTRLTVL.

This clone was seen only a few times. For the CDR3, the DNA is TGTGCCAGCAGCGTAGGCATCGCGGCTAGCGGGGGTTACGAGCAGTACTTC. Protein product: CASSVGIAASGGYEQYF. The chain is built from TRBV9 and TRBJ2-7, with 10 positions matching TRBD2. Germline V CDR1 and CDR2: SGDLS, YYNGEE. Trimming took 0 bases from V and 4 from J; bases not matched to a gene: 10. The CDR3 is 17 residues long.

The genes are TRBV7-3 and TRBJ2-1; TRBD1 matches 7 bases. CDR3 length: 15 amino acids. The junction had 4 bases not matched to a gene; V was cut back by 5 bases and J by 0 bases. Germline lookup yields CDR1 SGHTA and CDR2 FQGTGA. The chain's CDR3 is CASSLWDSSYNEQFF. In DNA, the CDR3 is TGTGCCAGCAGCCTTTGGGACAGCTCCTACAATGAGCAGTTCTTC.

The chain is built from TRBV3-1 (or the pseudogene TRBV3-2) and TRBJ2-5; 9 bases line up with TRBD1. Germline assignment: CDR1 LGHDT and CDR2 YNNKEL (reference sequence). The V gene end was trimmed by 2 bases and the J gene end by 1 base; junction bases not matched to a gene: 8. CDR3 length: 17 amino acids. CDR3 nucleotide sequence: TGTGCCAGCAGCCAATGGGGGACAGGGACTTCCCAAGAGACCCAGTACTTC. This codes for CASSQWGTGTSQETQYF.